This T cell receptor (beta chain) stems from a study of blood T cells in healthy people across ages. This CDR3 is built from 14 residues. In germline, CDR1 is ENHRY, CDR2 SYGVKD. The V gene end was trimmed by 4 bases and the J gene end by 3 bases; junction bases not matched to a gene: 3. Through a sample-barcoded 5' primer and a J-beta primer mix, a second PCR was run for roughly 7 to 11 cycles. One entry per CDR3 protein, called by TCRdb with MiXCR from the 5' RACE reads. The sample has around 900,000 distinct CDR3 sequences; less than 35% are singletons. Sequencing was performed on blood. The chain is built from TRBV10-3 and TRBJ1-5, with 7 bases matching TRBD1. This receptor was obtained from a woman older than 75 in good health. As DNA, the CDR3 is TGTGCCATCAGTGGGGGACAGAACAATCAGCCCCAGCATTTT. This translates into CAISGGQNNQPQHF.